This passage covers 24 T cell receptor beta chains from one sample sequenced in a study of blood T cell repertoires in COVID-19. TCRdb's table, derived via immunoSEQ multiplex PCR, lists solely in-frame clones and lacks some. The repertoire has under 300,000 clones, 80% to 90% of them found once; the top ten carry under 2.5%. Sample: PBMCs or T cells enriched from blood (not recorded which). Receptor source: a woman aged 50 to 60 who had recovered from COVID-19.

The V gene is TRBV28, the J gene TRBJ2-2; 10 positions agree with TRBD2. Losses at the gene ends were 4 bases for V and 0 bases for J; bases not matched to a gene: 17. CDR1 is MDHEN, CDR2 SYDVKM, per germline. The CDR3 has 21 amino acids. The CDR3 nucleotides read TGTGCCAGCAGTTCCCCCGTATTCCGTACTAGCGGGATCGCGAACACCGGGGAGCTGTTTTTT. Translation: CASSSPVFRTSGIANTGELFF.

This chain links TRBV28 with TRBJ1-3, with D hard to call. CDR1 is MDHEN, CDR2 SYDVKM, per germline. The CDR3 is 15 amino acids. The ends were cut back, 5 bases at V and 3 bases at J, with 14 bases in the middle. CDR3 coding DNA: TGTGCCAGCAGTAGCATTTCCGGGGTTGGAAACACCATATATTTT. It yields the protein CASSSISGVGNTIYF.

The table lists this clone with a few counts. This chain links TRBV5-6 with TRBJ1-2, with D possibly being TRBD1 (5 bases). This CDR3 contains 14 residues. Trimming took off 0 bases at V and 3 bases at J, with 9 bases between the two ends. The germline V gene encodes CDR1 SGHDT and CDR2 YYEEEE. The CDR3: CASSLEGADYGYTF. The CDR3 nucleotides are TGTGCCAGCAGCTTGGAAGGGGCCGACTATGGCTACACCTTC. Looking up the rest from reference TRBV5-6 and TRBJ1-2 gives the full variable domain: DAGVTQSPTHLIKTRGQQVTLRCSPKSGHDTVSWYQQALGQGPQFIFQYYEEEERQRGNFPDRFSGHQFPNYSSELNVNALLLGDSALYLCASSLEGADYGYTFGSGTRLTVV.

The CDR3 loop reads CASSRGQGVLNIQYF. The CDR3 bases are TGTGCCAGCAGCCGAGGACAGGGGGTTTTGAACATTCAGTACTTC. The chain links TRBV4-2 to TRBJ2-4; 10 bases match TRBD1. Germline-derived CDR1 and CDR2 are LGHNA and YNFKEQ. The CDR3 covers 15 residues. J lost 7 bases, V lost 4 bases, and 7 bases had no gene match.

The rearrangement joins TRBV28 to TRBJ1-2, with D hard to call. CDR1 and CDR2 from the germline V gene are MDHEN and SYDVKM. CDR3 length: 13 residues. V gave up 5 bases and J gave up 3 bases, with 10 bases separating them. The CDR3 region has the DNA TGTGCCAGCAGTCAAATGGCCGACTATGGCTACACCTTC. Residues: CASSQMADYGYTF.

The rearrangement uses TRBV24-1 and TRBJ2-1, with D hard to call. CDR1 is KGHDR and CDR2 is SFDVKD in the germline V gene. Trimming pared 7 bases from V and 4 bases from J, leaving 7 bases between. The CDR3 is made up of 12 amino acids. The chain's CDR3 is CATSTEYNEQFF. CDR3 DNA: TGTGCCACCAGCACAGAGTACAATGAGCAGTTCTTC.

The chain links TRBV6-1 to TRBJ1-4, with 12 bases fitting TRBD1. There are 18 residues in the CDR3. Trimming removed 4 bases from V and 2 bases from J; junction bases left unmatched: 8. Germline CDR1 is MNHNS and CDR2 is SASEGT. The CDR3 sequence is CASSATGQGARTNEKLFF. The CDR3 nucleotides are TGTGCCAGCAGTGCTACGGGACAGGGGGCGCGGACTAATGAAAAACTGTTTTTT.

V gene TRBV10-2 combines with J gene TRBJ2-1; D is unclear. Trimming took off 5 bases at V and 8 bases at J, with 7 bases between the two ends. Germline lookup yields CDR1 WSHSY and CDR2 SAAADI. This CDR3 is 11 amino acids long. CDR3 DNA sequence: TGCGCCAGCAGTCAAGAGGATGAGCAGTTCTTC. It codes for CASSQEDEQFF.

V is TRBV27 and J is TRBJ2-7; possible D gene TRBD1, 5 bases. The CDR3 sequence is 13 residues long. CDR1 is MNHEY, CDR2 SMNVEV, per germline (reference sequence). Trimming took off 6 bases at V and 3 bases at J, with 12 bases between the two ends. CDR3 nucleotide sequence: TGTGCCAGCAGATTAAACAGGAACTACGAGCAGTACTTC. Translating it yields CASRLNRNYEQYF.

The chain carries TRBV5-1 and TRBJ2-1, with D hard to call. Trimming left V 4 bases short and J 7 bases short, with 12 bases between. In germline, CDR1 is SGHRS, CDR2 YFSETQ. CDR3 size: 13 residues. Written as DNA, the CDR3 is TGCGCCAGCAGCCTAGACCTTGGTAATGAGCAGTTCTTC. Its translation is CASSLDLGNEQFF.

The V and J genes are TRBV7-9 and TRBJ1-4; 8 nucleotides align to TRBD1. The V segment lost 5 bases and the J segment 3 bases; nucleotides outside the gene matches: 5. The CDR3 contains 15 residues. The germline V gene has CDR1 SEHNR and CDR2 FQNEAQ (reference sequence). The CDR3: CASSRIQGANEKLFF. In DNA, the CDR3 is TGTGCCAGCAGCAGAATACAGGGGGCTAATGAAAAACTGTTTTTT.

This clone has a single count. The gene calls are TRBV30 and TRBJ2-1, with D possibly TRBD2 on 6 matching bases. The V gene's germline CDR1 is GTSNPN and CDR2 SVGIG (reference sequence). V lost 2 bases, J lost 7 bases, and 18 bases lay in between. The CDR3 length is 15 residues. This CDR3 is CAWSYGLGGENEQFF. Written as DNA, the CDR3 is TGTGCCTGGAGTTACGGACTGGGCGGGGAGAATGAGCAGTTCTTC.

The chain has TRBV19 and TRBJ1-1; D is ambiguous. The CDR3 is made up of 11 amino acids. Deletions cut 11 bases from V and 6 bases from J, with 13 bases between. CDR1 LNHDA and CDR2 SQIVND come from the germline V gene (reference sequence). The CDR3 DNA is TGTGCCGTGTCGGGGAGGGCTGAAGCTTTCTTT. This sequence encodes CAVSGRAEAFF.

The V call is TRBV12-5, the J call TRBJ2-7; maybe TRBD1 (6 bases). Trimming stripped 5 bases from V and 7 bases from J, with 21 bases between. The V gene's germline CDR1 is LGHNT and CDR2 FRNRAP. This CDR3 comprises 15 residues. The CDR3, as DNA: TGTGCTAGTGGTCATTCCGTCGGACAGCTCGGAGAGCAGTACTTC. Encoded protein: CASGHSVGQLGEQYF.

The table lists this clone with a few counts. As DNA, the CDR3 is TGTGCCAGCAGCAGCCGGGAGGCCTACGAGCAGTACTTC. Encoded protein: CASSSREAYEQYF. J is TRBJ2-7 and V is TRBV7-2; 7 bases are shared with TRBD2. The CDR3 spans 13 residues. Losses at the gene ends were 5 bases for V and 2 bases for J; bases not matched to a gene: 3. CDR1 and CDR2 (germline): SGHTA, FQGNSA.

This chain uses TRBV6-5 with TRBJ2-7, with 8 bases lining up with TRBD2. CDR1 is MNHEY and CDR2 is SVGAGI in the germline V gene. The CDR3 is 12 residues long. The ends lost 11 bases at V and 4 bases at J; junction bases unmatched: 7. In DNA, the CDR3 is TGTGCCTCTAAACGGGAGGGGTACGAGCAGTACTTC. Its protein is CASKREGYEQYF.

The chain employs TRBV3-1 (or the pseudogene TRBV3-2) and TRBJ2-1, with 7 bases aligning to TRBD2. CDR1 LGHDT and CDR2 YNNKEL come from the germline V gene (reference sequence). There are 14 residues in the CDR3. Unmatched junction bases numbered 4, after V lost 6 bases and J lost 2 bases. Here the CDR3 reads CASSIAGTYNEQFF. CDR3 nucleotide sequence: TGTGCCAGCAGTATAGCGGGTACCTACAATGAGCAGTTCTTC.

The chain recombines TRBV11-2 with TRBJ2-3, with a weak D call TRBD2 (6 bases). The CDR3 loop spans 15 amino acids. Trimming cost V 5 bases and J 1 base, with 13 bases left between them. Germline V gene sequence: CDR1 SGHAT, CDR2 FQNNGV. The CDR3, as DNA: TGTGCCAGCAGCACGACTAGAGGGGGCACAGATACGCAGTATTTT. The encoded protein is CASSTTRGGTDTQYF.

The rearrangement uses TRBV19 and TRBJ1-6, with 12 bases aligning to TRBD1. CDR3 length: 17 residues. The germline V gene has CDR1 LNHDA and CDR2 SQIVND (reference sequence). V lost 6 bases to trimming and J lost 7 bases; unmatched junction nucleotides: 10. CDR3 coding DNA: TGTGCCAGTAGGGGACAGGGGGCGTACGGCCCAAATTCACCCCTCCACTTT. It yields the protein CASRGQGAYGPNSPLHF.

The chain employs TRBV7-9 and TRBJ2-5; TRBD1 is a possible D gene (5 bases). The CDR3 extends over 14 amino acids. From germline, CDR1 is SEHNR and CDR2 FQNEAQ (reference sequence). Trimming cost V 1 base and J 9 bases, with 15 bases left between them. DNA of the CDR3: TGTGCCAGCAGCTTAGAGGGGTCACCTGCTGCCCAGTACTTC. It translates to CASSLEGSPAAQYF.

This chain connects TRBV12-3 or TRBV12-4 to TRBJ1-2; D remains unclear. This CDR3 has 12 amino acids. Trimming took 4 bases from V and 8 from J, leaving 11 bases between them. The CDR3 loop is CASSSSPLGYTF. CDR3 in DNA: TGTGCCAGCAGTTCCTCCCCACTGGGCTACACCTTC.

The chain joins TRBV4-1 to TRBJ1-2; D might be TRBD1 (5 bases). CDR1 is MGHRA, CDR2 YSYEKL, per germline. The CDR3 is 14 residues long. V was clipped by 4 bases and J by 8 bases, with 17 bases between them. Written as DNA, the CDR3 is TGCGCCAGCAGCCCGGGGGACCGAGCCGGGGGCTACACCTTC. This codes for CASSPGDRAGGYTF.

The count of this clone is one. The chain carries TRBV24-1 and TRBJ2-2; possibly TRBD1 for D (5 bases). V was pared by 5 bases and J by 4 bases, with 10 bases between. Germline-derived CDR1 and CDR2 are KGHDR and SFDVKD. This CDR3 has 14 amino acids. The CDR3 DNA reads TGTGCCACCAGTGCCCAGGGATCCACCGGGGAGCTGTTTTTT. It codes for CATSAQGSTGELFF.

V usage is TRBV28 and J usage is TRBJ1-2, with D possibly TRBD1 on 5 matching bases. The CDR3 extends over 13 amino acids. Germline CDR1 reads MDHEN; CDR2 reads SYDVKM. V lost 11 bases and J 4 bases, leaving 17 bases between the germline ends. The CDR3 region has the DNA TGTGCCTTAAAAGGGGCGGCCGGCTATGGCTACACCTTC. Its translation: CALKGAAGYGYTF.